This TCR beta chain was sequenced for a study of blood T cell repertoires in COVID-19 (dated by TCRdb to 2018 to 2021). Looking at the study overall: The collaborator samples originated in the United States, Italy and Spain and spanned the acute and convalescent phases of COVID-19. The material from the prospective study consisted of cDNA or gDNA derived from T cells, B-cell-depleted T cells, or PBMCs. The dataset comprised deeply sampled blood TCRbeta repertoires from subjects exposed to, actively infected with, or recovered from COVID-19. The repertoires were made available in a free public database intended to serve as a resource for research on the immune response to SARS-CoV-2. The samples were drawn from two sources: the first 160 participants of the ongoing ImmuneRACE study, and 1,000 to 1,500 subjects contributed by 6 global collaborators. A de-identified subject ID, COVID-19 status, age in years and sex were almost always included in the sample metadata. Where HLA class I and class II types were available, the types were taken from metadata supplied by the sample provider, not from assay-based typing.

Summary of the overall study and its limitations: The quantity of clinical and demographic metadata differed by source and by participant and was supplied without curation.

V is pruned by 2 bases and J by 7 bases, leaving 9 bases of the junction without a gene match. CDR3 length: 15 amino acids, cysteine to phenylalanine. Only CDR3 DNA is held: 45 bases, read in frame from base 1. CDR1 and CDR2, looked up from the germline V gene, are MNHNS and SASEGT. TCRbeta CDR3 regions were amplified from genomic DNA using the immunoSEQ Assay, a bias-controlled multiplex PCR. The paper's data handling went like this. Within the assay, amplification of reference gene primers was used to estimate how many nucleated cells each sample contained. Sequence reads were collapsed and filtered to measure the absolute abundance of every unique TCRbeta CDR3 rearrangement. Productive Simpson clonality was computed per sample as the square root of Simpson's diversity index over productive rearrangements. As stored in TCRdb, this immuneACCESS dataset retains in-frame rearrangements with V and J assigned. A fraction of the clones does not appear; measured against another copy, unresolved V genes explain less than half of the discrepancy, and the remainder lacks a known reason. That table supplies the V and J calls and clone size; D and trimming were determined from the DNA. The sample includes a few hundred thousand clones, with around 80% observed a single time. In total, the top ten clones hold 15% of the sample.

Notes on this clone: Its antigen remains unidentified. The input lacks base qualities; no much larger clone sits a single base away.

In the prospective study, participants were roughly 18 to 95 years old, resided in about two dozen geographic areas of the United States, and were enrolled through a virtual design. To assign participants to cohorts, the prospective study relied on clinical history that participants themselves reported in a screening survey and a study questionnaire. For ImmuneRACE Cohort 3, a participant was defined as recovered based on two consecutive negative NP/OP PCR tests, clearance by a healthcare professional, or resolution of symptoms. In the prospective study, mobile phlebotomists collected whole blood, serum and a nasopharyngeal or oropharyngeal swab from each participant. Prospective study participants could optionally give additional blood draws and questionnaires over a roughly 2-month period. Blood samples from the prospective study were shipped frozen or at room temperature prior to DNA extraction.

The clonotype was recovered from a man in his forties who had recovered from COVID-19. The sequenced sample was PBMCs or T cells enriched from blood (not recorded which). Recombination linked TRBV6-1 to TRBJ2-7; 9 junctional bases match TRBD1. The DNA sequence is TGTGCCAGCAGTGAATTGTCGACAGGGGGACGGGAGCAGTACTTC. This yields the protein CASSELSTGGREQYF.